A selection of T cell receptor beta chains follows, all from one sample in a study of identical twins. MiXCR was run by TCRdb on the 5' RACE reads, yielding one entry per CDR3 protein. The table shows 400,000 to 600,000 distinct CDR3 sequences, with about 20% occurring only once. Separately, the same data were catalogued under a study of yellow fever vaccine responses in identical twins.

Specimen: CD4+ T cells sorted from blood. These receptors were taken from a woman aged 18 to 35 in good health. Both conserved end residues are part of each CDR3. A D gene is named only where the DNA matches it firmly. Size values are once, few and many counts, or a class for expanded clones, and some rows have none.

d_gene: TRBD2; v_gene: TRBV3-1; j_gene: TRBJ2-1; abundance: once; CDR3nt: TGTGCCAGCACCGCCGGACTAGCGGGAGTATATGAGCAGTTCTTC; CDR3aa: CASTAGLAGVYEQFF
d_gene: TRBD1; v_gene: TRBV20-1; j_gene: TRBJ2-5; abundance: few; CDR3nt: TGCAGTGCTGACCGGGACAGGGAACAAGAGACCCAGTACTTC; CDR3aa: CSADRDREQETQYF
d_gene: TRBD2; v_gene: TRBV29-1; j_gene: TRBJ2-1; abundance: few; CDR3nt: TGCAGCGGGTCGCCTAGCGGGAGGAAAAACAATGAGCAGTTCTTC; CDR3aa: CSGSPSGRKNNEQFF
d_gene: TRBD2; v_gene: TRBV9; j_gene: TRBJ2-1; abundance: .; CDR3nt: TGTGCCAGCAGCGTAGATCTAGCGGGAGGTGGTGAGCAGTTCTTC; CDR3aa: CASSVDLAGGGEQFF
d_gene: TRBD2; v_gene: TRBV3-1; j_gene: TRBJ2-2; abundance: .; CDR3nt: TGTGCCAGCAGTCTTAGCGGGAGAGGCACCGGGGAGCTGTTTTTT; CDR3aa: CASSLSGRGTGELFF
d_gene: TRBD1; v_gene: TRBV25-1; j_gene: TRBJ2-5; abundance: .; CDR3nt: TGTGCCAGCAGTCTTCAGGGGGCCTTTGAGACCCAGTACTTC; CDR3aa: CASSLQGAFETQYF
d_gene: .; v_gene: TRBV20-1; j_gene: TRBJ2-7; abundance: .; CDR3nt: TGCAGAACTGACTTTCTTCGTCGTTGCGAGCAGTACTTC; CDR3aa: CRTDFLRRCEQYF
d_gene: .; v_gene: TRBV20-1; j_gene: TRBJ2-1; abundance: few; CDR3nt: TGCAGTGCTAGAGGATCGGGGTATAAGGGGACCTACAATGAGCAGTTCTTC; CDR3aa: CSARGSGYKGTYNEQFF
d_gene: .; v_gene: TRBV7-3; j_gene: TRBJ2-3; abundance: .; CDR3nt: TGTGCCAGCAGCAGCGGGTCGGGCACAGATACGCAGTATTTT; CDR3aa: CASSSGSGTDTQYF
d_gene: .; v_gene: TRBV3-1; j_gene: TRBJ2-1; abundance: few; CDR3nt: TGTGCCAGCAGCCCCCTAGGATCAGCCTACAATGAGCAGTTCTTC; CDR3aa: CASSPLGSAYNEQFF
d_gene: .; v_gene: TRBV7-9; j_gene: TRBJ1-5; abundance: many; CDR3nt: TGTGCCAGCAGCCTCGGGGGTCAGCCCCAGCATTTT; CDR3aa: CASSLGGQPQHF
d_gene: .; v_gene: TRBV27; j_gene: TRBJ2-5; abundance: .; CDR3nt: TGTGCCAGCAGTTCTAGGAGGCGAGAGACCCAGTACTTC; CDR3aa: CASSSRRRETQYF
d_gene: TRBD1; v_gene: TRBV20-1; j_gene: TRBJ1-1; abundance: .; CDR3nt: TGCAGTGCTGACCAGAACCTCCGGGACAGGGGTTCTGTGATCACTGAAGCTTTCTTT; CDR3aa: CSADQNLRDRGSVITEAFF
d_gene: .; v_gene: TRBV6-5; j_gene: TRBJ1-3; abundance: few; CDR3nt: TGTGCCAGCAGTTACAGGACTGGAAACACCATATATTTT; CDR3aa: CASSYRTGNTIYF
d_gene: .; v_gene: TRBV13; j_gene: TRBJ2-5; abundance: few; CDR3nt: TGTGCCAGCAGCTCGTACAAGGGAGTGGGAGAGACCCAGTACTTC; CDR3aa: CASSSYKGVGETQYF
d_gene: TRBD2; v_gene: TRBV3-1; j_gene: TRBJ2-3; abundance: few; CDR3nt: TGTGCCAGCAGCCAGGCGGGACTAGCGGGGGGTTATACGCAGTATTTT; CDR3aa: CASSQAGLAGGYTQYF
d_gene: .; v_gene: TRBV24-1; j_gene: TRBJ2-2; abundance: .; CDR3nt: TGTGCCACCAGTGATCTTGTGGGCAGGGGTATCGGGGAGCTGTTTTTT; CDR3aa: CATSDLVGRGIGELFF
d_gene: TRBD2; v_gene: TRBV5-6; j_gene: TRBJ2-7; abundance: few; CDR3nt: TGTGCCAGCGAGGCGGGAGGGCCTAACCAAGTTCGGCACTACGAGCAGTACTTC; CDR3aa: CASEAGGPNQVRHYEQYF
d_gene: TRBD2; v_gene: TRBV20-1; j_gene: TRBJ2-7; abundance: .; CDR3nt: TGCAGTGCTAAACTAGCGGGACCCTACGAGCAGTACTTC; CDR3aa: CSAKLAGPYEQYF
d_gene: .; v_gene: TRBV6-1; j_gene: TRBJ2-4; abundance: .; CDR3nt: TGTGCCAGCACGAGTCTAACACAAAACATTCAGTACTTC; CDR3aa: CASTSLTQNIQYF
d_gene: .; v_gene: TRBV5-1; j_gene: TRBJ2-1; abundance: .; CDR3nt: TGCGCCAGCAGCTTGGGCCATGCCTACAATGAGCAGTTCTTC; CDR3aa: CASSLGHAYNEQFF
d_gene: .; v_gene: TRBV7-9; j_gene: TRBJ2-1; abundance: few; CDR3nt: TGTGCCAGCAGCTTATCGTCATGGTTGCCCTACAATGAGCAGTTCTTC; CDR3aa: CASSLSSWLPYNEQFF
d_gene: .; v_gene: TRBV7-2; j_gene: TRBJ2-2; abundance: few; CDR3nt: TGTGCCAGCAGCTTAGCAGACAGCTCCACCGGGGAGCTGTTTTTT; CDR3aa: CASSLADSSTGELFF
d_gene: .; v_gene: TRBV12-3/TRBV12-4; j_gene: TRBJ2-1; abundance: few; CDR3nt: TGTGCCAGCAGCCCAGGGGCTCCCTCCTACAATGAGCAGTTCTTC; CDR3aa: CASSPGAPSYNEQFF